A single sample gave rise to the 29 T cell receptor beta chains below, sequenced in a study of T cell responses to AZD1222 COVID-19 vaccine. The protocol was immunoSEQ multiplex PCR, while the TCRdb copy is restricted to in-frame clones and leaves out a portion. The sample lists around 110,000 clones, about 93% occurring once. The sample was peripheral blood, taken 28 days after the second AZD1222 dose. The receptors here all came from an adult who received the AZD1222 COVID-19 vaccine.

This chain joins TRBV5-1 and TRBJ1-2, with 8 nucleotides matching TRBD1. V trimming: 4 bases; J trimming: 0 bases; junction bases outside the gene matches: 11. The CDR3 has 17 amino acids. Germline V lookup: CDR1 SGHRS, CDR2 YFSETQ. CDR3 nucleotides: TGCGCCAGCAGCCGCACAGGGGGGCCATTCCCTAACTATGGCTACACCTTC. It yields the protein CASSRTGGPFPNYGYTF.

The chain links TRBV18 to TRBJ1-4, with a weak D call TRBD1 (6 bases). This CDR3 spans 12 amino acids. Germline CDR1 KGHSH, CDR2 LQKENI. Deletions cut 6 bases from V and 5 bases from J, with 7 bases between. CDR3 loop: CASSRGNEKLFF. CDR3 nucleotide sequence: TGTGCCAGCTCGAGGGGGAATGAAAAACTGTTTTTT.

V gene TRBV20-1 combines with J gene TRBJ1-5, with D maybe TRBD1 (6 bases). This CDR3 has 11 residues. The V gene lost 6 bases and the J gene lost 14 bases, with 17 bases spanning the gap. Germline CDR1 DFQATT, CDR2 SNEGSKA (reference sequence). Here the CDR3 reads CSAPRGPQKHF. In DNA form, the CDR3 reads TGCAGTGCCCCACGGGGGCCCCAAAAGCATTTT.

The J gene is TRBJ1-2, the V gene TRBV30, with 7 bases lining up with TRBD1. The CDR3 covers 16 residues. Germline trimming cut 0 bases from V and 6 bases from J; bases unmatched to any gene: 13. Germline CDR1 reads GTSNPN; CDR2 reads SVGIG (reference sequence). CDR3 DNA sequence: TGTGCCTGGAGTGTGACAGGGAATTGGGGGTGGGATGGCTACACCTTC. It encodes CAWSVTGNWGWDGYTF.

The V call is TRBV24-1, the J call TRBJ2-1; 11 positions agree with TRBD1. Per germline, CDR1 KGHDR and CDR2 SFDVKD. The CDR3 runs to 15 residues. The trim removed 4 bases at V and 7 bases at J, leaving 5 bases unmatched. The CDR3 DNA reads TGTGCCACCAGTGAGGCCGGGACAGGGGGTAATGAGCAGTTCTTC. This sequence encodes CATSEAGTGGNEQFF.

This clone appeared once. DNA of the CDR3: TGTGCCAGCAGTGAAGCGGGGGGGGGCCAAGAGACCCAGTACTTC. Translated: CASSEAGGGQETQYF. The V gene is TRBV6-1, the J gene TRBJ2-5; 7 bases are shared with TRBD2. CDR3 length equals 15 residues. V lost 0 bases to trimming and J lost 1 base; unmatched junction nucleotides: 2. CDR1 MNHNS and CDR2 SASEGT come from the germline V gene.

The chain combines TRBV29-1 with TRBJ1-5, with D possibly being TRBD1 (6 bases). This CDR3 is built from 12 residues. Per the germline V gene, CDR1 is SQVTM and CDR2 is ANQGSEA. Here the CDR3 reads CVTGIGNQPQHF. For the CDR3, the DNA is TGCGTTACAGGGATCGGCAATCAGCCCCAGCATTTT.

To note about this clone: Sequence at one end of the junction differs from germline and may be a read error. The V gene is TRBV6-5, the J gene TRBJ2-7; 8 bases are a match to TRBD1. CDR1 and CDR2 (germline): MNHEY, SVGAGI. This CDR3 comprises 15 residues. The CDR3 DNA sequence: TGTGCCAGCAGTTACTGGCCAGGGGGCGCGAGGGGCTGGGACTTC. Its translation: CASSYWPGGARGWDF.

The chain has TRBV13 and TRBJ2-7; TRBD2 is a possible D gene (6 bases). Trimming took off 4 bases at V and 0 bases at J, with 10 bases between the two ends. The CDR3 spans 14 residues. In germline, CDR1 is PRHDT, CDR2 FYEKMQ (reference sequence). The CDR3: CASSSGLISYEQYF. DNA of the CDR3: TGTGCCAGCAGCTCAGGACTAATCTCCTACGAGCAGTACTTC.

The gene calls are TRBV14 and TRBJ1-1; 7 bases fit TRBD1. Germline CDR1 reads SGHDN; CDR2 reads FVKESK. This CDR3 has 15 residues. Losses at the gene ends were 1 base for V and 7 bases for J; bases not matched to a gene: 9. The CDR3 region has the DNA TGTGCCAGCAGCCAAGGCCTTGGGACAGTTAATGAAGCTTTCTTT. It specifies CASSQGLGTVNEAFF.

J is TRBJ2-1 and V is TRBV7-2; no reliable D call. With 3 bases removed from V and 6 bases from J, the gap between germline ends came to 12 bases. Looked up from germline, CDR1 is SGHTA and CDR2 is FQGNSA. The CDR3 is 14 amino acids. In nucleotides, the CDR3 is TGTGCCAGCAGCTTCCAACACATTTCCAATGAGCAGTTCTTC. It translates to CASSFQHISNEQFF.

V is TRBV7-6 and J is TRBJ1-4; 7 bases fit TRBD1. With 2 bases clipped from V and 4 bases from J, the junction kept 1 base outside the gene matches. The CDR3 totals 14 residues. Germline lookup yields CDR1 SGHVS and CDR2 FNYEAQ. This CDR3 reads CASSLRQGNEKLFF. The CDR3 DNA reads as TGTGCCAGCAGCTTAAGACAGGGTAATGAAAAACTGTTTTTT.

V is TRBV27 and J is TRBJ2-7; TRBD1 matches at 8 bases. CDR3 size: 14 residues. Germline CDR1 reads MNHEY; CDR2 reads SMNVEV (reference sequence). With 6 bases clipped from V and 1 base from J, the junction kept 5 bases outside the gene matches. CDR3 coding DNA: TGTGCCAGCAGCCCGGGACAGGTATCCTACGAGCAGTACTTC. Translation: CASSPGQVSYEQYF.

The V gene is TRBV7-2, the J gene TRBJ2-7; TRBD2 matches at 9 bases. The CDR3 is 14 amino acids. The junction had 2 bases not matched to a gene; V was cut back by 1 base and J by 4 bases. CDR1 SGHTA and CDR2 FQGNSA come from the germline V gene. CDR3 DNA sequence: TGTGCCAGCAGCTTAGTTAGCGGGAGTTACGAGCAGTACTTC. Encoded protein: CASSLVSGSYEQYF.

This chain connects TRBV5-1 to TRBJ1-2; TRBD1 is a possible D gene (5 bases). The CDR3 is made up of 12 amino acids. Germline loops: CDR1 SGHRS, CDR2 YFSETQ. Trimming left V 4 bases short and J 10 bases short, with 14 bases between. In DNA, the CDR3 is TGCGCCAGCAGCACGGGACGTAAAGTCTACACCTTC. It codes for CASSTGRKVYTF. Full variable domain (outside the CDR3, taken from reference TRBV5-1 and TRBJ1-2): KAGVTQTPRYLIKTRGQQVTLSCSPISGHRSVSWYQQTPGQGLQFLFEYFSETQRNKGNFPGRFSGRQFSNSRSEMNVSTLELGDSALYLCASSTGRKVYTFGSGTRLTVV.

This rearrangement joins TRBV6-2 or TRBV6-3 to TRBJ1-4; TRBD1 agrees at 7 bases. Germline lookup yields CDR1 MNHEY and CDR2 SVGEGT. This CDR3 contains 16 residues. V was pared by 6 bases and J by 8 bases, with 15 bases of the junction left unmatched. In DNA form, the CDR3 reads TGTGCCAGCAGCCCTTCCCCCCGACAGGGTGGGGAAAAACTGTTTTTT. The encoded protein is CASSPSPRQGGEKLFF.

This chain links TRBV7-6 with TRBJ2-1, with D perhaps TRBD2 (6 bases). CDR3 length equals 14 residues. Germline CDR1 and CDR2: SGHVS and FNYEAQ. V was pared by 3 bases and J by 2 bases, with 8 bases between. CDR3 amino acids: CASSFGGAYNEQFF. The DNA of the CDR3 is TGTGCCAGCAGCTTCGGAGGGGCCTACAATGAGCAGTTCTTC.

The chain carries TRBV5-1 and TRBJ2-4, with 9 nucleotides matching TRBD1. With V trimmed by 4 bases and J by 6 bases, 5 bases remained unmatched. The CDR3 extends over 14 amino acids. Germline V gives CDR1 SGHRS, CDR2 YFSETQ. The CDR3 spells CASSPGQGPNIQYF. The CDR3 DNA is TGCGCCAGCAGCCCCGGACAGGGGCCAAACATTCAGTACTTC.

CDR3 sequence: CASSALRTGSSYNEQFF. CDR3 bases: TGTGCCAGCAGTGCCCTGAGGACAGGGAGCTCCTACAATGAGCAGTTCTTC. This chain connects TRBV6-1 to TRBJ2-1; TRBD1 aligns across 8 bases. CDR1 is MNHNS, CDR2 SASEGT, per germline. Trimming took 4 bases from V and 0 from J; bases not matched to a gene: 8. The CDR3 extends over 17 amino acids.

The CDR3, as DNA: TGTGCCAGCAGTTACAACACCAGGGGAGATGGCTACACCTTC. Amino acids: CASSYNTRGDGYTF. The chain employs TRBV6-5 and TRBJ1-2; weak D call: TRBD1 (6 bases). The ends were cut back, 2 bases at V and 6 bases at J, with 13 bases in the middle. Germline V gene lookup returns CDR1 MNHEY and CDR2 SVGAGI. The CDR3 spans 14 residues.

The chain employs TRBV11-2 and TRBJ2-7; D perhaps matches TRBD1 (6 bases). Trimming took off 5 bases at V and 2 bases at J, with 16 bases between the two ends. This CDR3 contains 15 residues. Per the germline V gene, CDR1 is SGHAT and CDR2 is FQNNGV. The CDR3 loop reads CASSHTGSVAYEQYF. The CDR3 bases are TGTGCCAGCAGCCATACAGGGTCGGTCGCCTACGAGCAGTACTTC.

V and J are TRBV24-1 and TRBJ1-2; D gene ambiguous. Trimming shortened V by 2 bases and J by 8 bases, and 11 bases separated the two germline ends. The V gene's germline CDR1 is KGHDR and CDR2 SFDVKD. The CDR3 runs 13 residues. This CDR3 reads CATSDYPESGYTF. CDR3 DNA sequence: TGTGCCACCAGTGATTACCCAGAATCGGGCTACACCTTC.

V gene TRBV7-9 combines with J gene TRBJ1-3; D remains unclear. This CDR3 has 14 amino acids. Germline V gives CDR1 SEHNR, CDR2 FQNEAQ (reference sequence). Trimming removed 0 bases from V and 4 bases from J, with 7 bases in between. The CDR3 nucleotides are TGTGCCAGCAGCTTAGCCCTACAGGGAAACACCATATATTTT. Amino acid sequence: CASSLALQGNTIYF.

The gene calls are TRBV6-6 and TRBJ2-3; D remains ambiguous. The CDR3 extends over 16 amino acids. CDR1 is MNHNY, CDR2 SVGAGI, per germline (reference sequence). V was cut by 0 bases and J by 0 bases, with 10 bases left in between. CDR3 coding DNA: TGTGCCAGCAGTTACTCGATCCCTTCTAGCACAGATACGCAGTATTTT. This sequence encodes CASSYSIPSSTDTQYF.

The V gene is TRBV12-3 or TRBV12-4, the J gene TRBJ2-7; unclear D gene. Trimming removed 3 bases from V and 2 bases from J, with 8 bases in between. The CDR3 length is 13 residues. In DNA, the CDR3 is TGTGCCAGCAGTTTTCGGTTTCCCTACGAGCAGTACTTC. As protein: CASSFRFPYEQYF.

This chain joins TRBV5-1 and TRBJ1-1; D is uncertain. The germline V gene has CDR1 SGHRS and CDR2 YFSETQ. With 0 bases removed from V and 5 bases from J, the gap between germline ends came to 11 bases. The CDR3 runs to 14 residues. The CDR3: CASSLGGRFTEAFF. CDR3 nucleotide sequence: TGCGCCAGCAGCTTGGGTGGACGTTTTACTGAAGCTTTCTTT.

This clone appeared a few times. This rearrangement joins TRBV7-2 to TRBJ1-1; no reliable D call. The V and J ends lost 2 bases and 5 bases respectively, with 9 bases between them. CDR1 is SGHTA and CDR2 is FQGNSA in the germline V gene. The CDR3 spans 13 residues. In DNA, the CDR3 is TGTGCCAGCAGCTTATCGGGAAGAACTGAAGCTTTCTTT. It is translated as CASSLSGRTEAFF.

J is TRBJ1-1 and V is TRBV7-2, with D hard to call. Deletions cut 4 bases from V and 4 bases from J, with 16 bases between. This CDR3 has 15 amino acids. Per germline, CDR1 SGHTA and CDR2 FQGNSA. The CDR3 sequence is CASSSRPGGGTEAFF. DNA for the CDR3: TGTGCCAGCAGCTCCCGACCGGGAGGCGGCACTGAAGCTTTCTTT.

This clone was detected once. The rearrangement joins TRBV24-1 to TRBJ2-2; 9 bases align to TRBD1. CDR3 length equals 16 residues. Germline values: CDR1 KGHDR, CDR2 SFDVKD. Germline trimming cut 4 bases from V and 4 bases from J; bases unmatched to any gene: 6. The DNA for the CDR3 is TGTGCCACCAGTGACCAACAGGGGGCGGGCACCGGGGAGCTGTTTTTT. Translated, it gives CATSDQQGAGTGELFF.